Each of the 19 T cell receptor beta chains below was sequenced from the same sample in a study of shared clonotypes between healthy human individuals. Clones were sequenced by immunoSEQ multiplex PCR, and TCRdb holds only the in-frame ones, with some missing. The sample shows a few million clones, around 90% of them seen only once. Sequencing input: naive CD4+ T cells from PBMCs. Subset specified: CD45RA+ positively selected. All receptors derive from a man aged 18 to 35 in good health. Some clones in this sample may be carry-over from other donors' samples.

The chain carries TRBV19 and TRBJ2-7, with TRBD2 identical over 11 bases. Germline V lookup: CDR1 LNHDA, CDR2 SQIVND (reference sequence). V trimming: 6 bases; J trimming: 4 bases; junction bases outside the gene matches: 8. This CDR3 region has 15 residues. CDR3 loop: CASSKLAGGLYEQYF. The CDR3 DNA reads TGTGCCAGTAGCAAGCTAGCGGGAGGATTATACGAGCAGTACTTC.

V gene TRBV5-1 combines with J gene TRBJ1-1; weak D call: TRBD1 (5 bases). V was clipped by 0 bases and J by 3 bases, with 12 bases between them. Germline V gene data show CDR1 as SGHRS and CDR2 as YFSETQ. CDR3 length: 15 amino acids. This chain's CDR3 is CASSLASGSDTEAFF. CDR3 sequence (DNA): TGCGCCAGCAGCTTGGCTTCAGGGAGCGACACTGAAGCTTTCTTT.

V and J are TRBV5-1 and TRBJ1-1, with TRBD1 as a possible D gene (5 bases). Germline CDR1 is SGHRS and CDR2 is YFSETQ. This CDR3 is 14 amino acids long. The V end was cut by 3 bases, the J end by 6 bases, with 15 bases between. The CDR3 DNA reads TGCGCCAGCAGCTCCAGGGAGACCGGCTCTGAAGCTTTCTTT. As protein: CASSSRETGSEAFF.

The J gene is TRBJ2-1, the V gene TRBV14; the match to TRBD2 covers 10 bases. Germline CDR1 and CDR2: SGHDN and FVKESK. Unmatched junction bases numbered 1, after V lost 2 bases and J lost 3 bases. This CDR3 comprises 15 residues. The CDR3 DNA follows: TGTGCCAGCAGCCAACCTAGCGGGAGCTACAATGAGCAGTTCTTC. It encodes CASSQPSGSYNEQFF. Drawing the rest from reference TRBV14 and TRBJ2-1, the complete variable domain is EAGVTQFPSHSVIEKGQTVTLRCDPISGHDNLYWYRRVMGKEIKFLLHFVKESKQDESGMPNNRFLAERTGGTYSTLKVQPAELEDSGVYFCASSQPSGSYNEQFFGPGTRLTVL.

The J gene is TRBJ2-7, the V gene TRBV7-6; 8 nucleotides agree with TRBD2. J lost 6 bases, V lost 3 bases, and 4 bases had no gene match. The CDR3 covers 13 residues. The germline CDR1 and CDR2 sequences are SGHVS and FNYEAQ. The CDR3 region has the DNA TGTGCCAGCAGCTTGGGCCGGGGGGGCGAGCAGTACTTC. Residues: CASSLGRGGEQYF. Using reference TRBV7-6 and TRBJ2-7 for the parts outside the CDR3, the full variable domain is GAGVSQSPRYKVTKRGQDVALRCDPISGHVSLYWYRQALGQGPEFLTYFNYEAQQDKSGLPNDRFSAERPEGSISTLTIQRTEQRDSAMYRCASSLGRGGEQYFGPGTRLTVT.

The CDR3 region has the DNA TGTGCCAGTAGTAGTACCCAGGGGAAAGAGACCCAGTACTTC. Translation gives CASSSTQGKETQYF. The V call is TRBV19, the J call TRBJ2-5, with D possibly TRBD1 on 6 matching bases. Germline V gene data show CDR1 as LNHDA and CDR2 as SQIVND (reference sequence). The CDR3 sequence is 14 residues long. The V and J ends lost 4 bases and 3 bases respectively, with 12 bases between them.

The rearrangement joins TRBV7-6 to TRBJ2-3; D ambiguous. V lost 5 bases to trimming and J lost 2 bases, with 8 bases between them. The CDR3 extends over 13 amino acids. Germline CDR1 and CDR2: SGHVS and FNYEAQ. The CDR3 region has the DNA TGTGCCAGCAGCAGTGGGGTCACAGATACGCAGTATTTT. It specifies CASSSGVTDTQYF.

The chain joins TRBV27 to TRBJ1-5, with D unresolved. CDR1 and CDR2 (germline): MNHEY, SMNVEV (reference sequence). The CDR3 covers 16 residues. Trimming took off 4 bases at V and 2 bases at J, with 15 bases between the two ends. The CDR3 region has the DNA TGTGCCAGCAGTTCGACCTCGGGTGGGGGCAATCAGCCCCAGCATTTT. Translating gives CASSSTSGGGNQPQHF.

V and J are TRBV5-8 and TRBJ2-5; 16 nucleotides align to TRBD2. The CDR3 sequence is 19 residues long. The J segment lost 4 bases and the V segment lost 0 bases, leaving 9 bases of the junction unmatched. Looked up from germline, CDR1 is SGHTS and CDR2 is YDEGEE. This chain's CDR3 is CASSLEWGTSGRAGETQYF. As DNA, the CDR3 is TGTGCCAGCAGCTTGGAGTGGGGGACTAGCGGGAGGGCCGGAGAGACCCAGTACTTC.

On this clone itself: The same CDR3 can be traced to other DNA sequences in this sample. The chain has TRBV19 and TRBJ2-7; no firm D call. V was trimmed by 3 bases and J by 0 bases, leaving 9 bases between them. CDR1 is LNHDA, CDR2 SQIVND, per germline (reference sequence). The CDR3 has 14 residues. Written as DNA, the CDR3 is TGTGCCAGTAGTATTGACCCGAGCTCCTACGAGCAGTACTTC. Its translation: CASSIDPSSYEQYF.

The chain combines TRBV10-3 with TRBJ2-7; D is undetermined. The germline V gene encodes CDR1 ENHRY and CDR2 SYGVKD. The CDR3 runs 15 residues. The V and J ends lost 3 bases and 1 base respectively, with 13 bases between them. CDR3: CAISERTDGSYEQYF. CDR3 DNA sequence: TGTGCCATCAGTGAAAGAACGGACGGATCCTACGAGCAGTACTTC.

The chain couples TRBV7-3 to TRBJ2-2, with 11 positions matching TRBD2. J gave up 7 bases and V 4 bases, and 2 bases lay outside the gene matches. This CDR3 region has 14 residues. Per the germline V gene, CDR1 is SGHTA and CDR2 is FQGTGA. Here the CDR3 DNA reads TGTGCCAGCAGCTCGGGGACTAGCGGCGGGGAGCTGTTTTTT. It specifies CASSSGTSGGELFF.

The rearrangement uses TRBV6-6 and TRBJ1-5, with no clear D. CDR3 length: 11 amino acids. CDR1 and CDR2 (germline): MNHNY, SVGAGI (reference sequence). V gave up 6 bases and J gave up 4 bases, with 4 bases separating them. The CDR3 coding sequence is TGTGCCAGCAGGATAAATCAGCCCCAGCATTTT. This translates into CASRINQPQHF.

V gene TRBV5-4 combines with J gene TRBJ2-2; the D gene could be TRBD1 or TRBD2 (5 bases each). Germline V gives CDR1 SGHNT, CDR2 YYREEE (reference sequence). V lost 3 bases to trimming and J lost 2 bases, with 17 bases between them. The CDR3 covers 17 residues. The CDR3 nucleotides are TGTGCCAGCAGCTCGGGACCGACCCGGGGAAACACCGGGGAGCTGTTTTTT. As protein: CASSSGPTRGNTGELFF.

The chain recombines TRBV6-1 with TRBJ1-5, with D hard to call. V was clipped by 2 bases and J by 5 bases, with 16 bases between them. This CDR3 is 16 amino acids long. Germline loops: CDR1 MNHNS, CDR2 SASEGT. The CDR3 protein is CASSENGVRTYQPQHF. The DNA for the CDR3 is TGTGCCAGCAGTGAAAATGGCGTCCGAACCTATCAGCCCCAGCATTTT.

The V gene is TRBV28, the J gene TRBJ1-1; the D gene is possibly TRBD1 (5 bases). The length of the CDR3 is 14 residues. Germline assignment: CDR1 MDHEN and CDR2 SYDVKM. The V and J ends lost 5 bases and 3 bases respectively, with 13 bases between them. CDR3 in DNA: TGTGCCAGCAGTGGGGCTTTGGGGCACACTGAAGCTTTCTTT. It yields the protein CASSGALGHTEAFF.

V is TRBV10-3 and J is TRBJ2-7; 9 bases agree with TRBD1. V was pared by 8 bases and J by 0 bases, with 2 bases of the junction left unmatched. The CDR3 is made up of 13 amino acids. Germline CDR1 and CDR2: ENHRY and SYGVKD. The CDR3 DNA is TGTGCCATCGGGACAGGGAACTCCTACGAGCAGTACTTC. Its translation is CAIGTGNSYEQYF.

This clone was recorded only once. Other DNA variants within this sample encode the same CDR3. The CDR3, as DNA: TGCGCCAGCAGCTTGGGGCTAGCGGGATCCTACAATGAGCAGTTCTTC. This gives the protein CASSLGLAGSYNEQFF. The chain joins TRBV5-1 to TRBJ2-1, with 9 bases lining up with TRBD2. Per germline, CDR1 SGHRS and CDR2 YFSETQ. With V trimmed by 0 bases and J by 1 base, 2 bases remained unmatched. CDR3 size: 16 residues.

This chain uses TRBV28 with TRBJ2-7; D may match TRBD1 or TRBD2 (7 bases each). This CDR3 comprises 12 residues. Germline V lookup: CDR1 MDHEN, CDR2 SYDVKM. Between the trimmed V and J ends, which lost 6 bases and 7 bases, there was a span of 13 bases. Written as DNA, the CDR3 is TGTGCCAGCAGCCAGGGGGAGGGGGAGCAGTACTTC. Translation gives CASSQGEGEQYF.